The 15 T cell receptor beta chains reported below all come from one sample, sequenced in a study of T cell changes during pregnancy in multiple sclerosis (dated by TCRdb to about 2019). Libraries were constructed by the immunoSEQ multiplex PCR assay. TCRdb limited this immuneACCESS table to in-frame rearrangements with V and J called. A share of clones is missing; checked studies link under half to unresolved V genes, and the rest is unexplained. The sample table lists under 90,000 clones, about 92% of them with a count of one. The ten top clones hold 1.3% of the sample. The sample in question was peripheral blood, obtained in the second trimester of pregnancy. The receptors were sampled from a female donor in good health, enrolled as a control in a pregnancy study.

The chain recombines TRBV7-2 with TRBJ1-2; D is uncertain. The CDR3 has 15 amino acids. V lost 1 base to trimming and J lost 2 bases, with 11 bases between them. Germline V gene data show CDR1 as SGHTA and CDR2 as FQGNSA. The CDR3 protein is CASSLGSAGNYGYTF. The CDR3 DNA sequence: TGTGCCAGCAGCTTAGGGAGCGCGGGGAACTATGGCTACACCTTC.

The V and J genes are TRBV7-6 and TRBJ2-1; TRBD2 is a possible D gene (6 bases). The V end lost 2 bases, the J end lost 1 base, and 21 bases lay between the germline ends. The germline V gene encodes CDR1 SGHVS and CDR2 FNYEAQ. This CDR3 is 19 amino acids long. The CDR3 sequence: CASSLRPLSGTGSYNEQFF. The CDR3, as DNA: TGTGCCAGCAGCTTAAGACCTCTCTCTGGGACTGGGTCCTACAATGAGCAGTTCTTC.

The CDR3: CSVEGRLLAEQFF. The CDR3 nucleotides are TGCAGCGTTGAGGGTAGACTGTTGGCTGAGCAGTTCTTC. This sequence joins TRBV29-1 and TRBJ2-1; D unclear. Trimming removed 3 bases at V and 9 bases at J, with 15 bases between. Germline CDR1 reads SQVTM; CDR2 reads ANQGSEA. CDR3 length: 13 amino acids.

This rearrangement joins TRBV30 to TRBJ2-7, with a weak D call TRBD2 (6 bases). Germline CDR1 reads GTSNPN; CDR2 reads SVGIG (reference sequence). The germline V and J ends were trimmed by 0 bases and 7 bases, with 13 bases remaining between them. This CDR3 spans 13 amino acids. CDR3 in amino acids: CAWSVKGGLEQYF. CDR3 coding DNA: TGTGCCTGGAGTGTAAAGGGAGGTTTGGAGCAGTACTTC.

The V call is TRBV9, the J call TRBJ2-2; D gene ambiguous. CDR1 is SGDLS and CDR2 is YYNGEE in the germline V gene. Trimming left V 4 bases short and J 2 bases short, with 12 bases between. This CDR3 has 15 amino acids. The CDR3 sequence is CASSPFQTNTGELFF. CDR3 in DNA: TGTGCCAGCAGCCCCTTCCAAACTAACACCGGGGAGCTGTTTTTT. The full variable domain, rest sourced from reference TRBV9 and TRBJ2-2, is DSGVTQTPKHLITATGQRVTLRCSPRSGDLSVYWYQQSLDQGLQFLIQYYNGEERAKGNILERFSAQQFPDLHSELNLSSLELGDSALYFCASSPFQTNTGELFFGEGSRLTVL.

The genes are TRBV6-5 and TRBJ2-7; D is possibly TRBD2 (5 bases). Trimming stripped 4 bases from V and 2 bases from J, with 12 bases between. The CDR3 is 14 amino acids. Germline V lookup: CDR1 MNHEY, CDR2 SVGAGI. The CDR3, as DNA: TGTGCCAGCAGTTCCGGGATCCTGCCCTACGAGCAGTACTTC. This gives the protein CASSSGILPYEQYF.

The table lists this clone with a count of one. The rearrangement links TRBV18 to TRBJ2-1; D call uncertain. With 3 bases removed from V and 2 bases from J, the gap between germline ends came to 5 bases. CDR1 and CDR2 (germline): KGHSH, LQKENI. This CDR3 contains 13 residues. The CDR3 protein is CASSPSAYNEQFF. The CDR3 coding sequence is TGTGCCAGCTCACCTTCCGCCTACAATGAGCAGTTCTTC.

V is TRBV27 and J is TRBJ2-1, with 8 bases lining up with TRBD2. CDR3 length equals 13 residues. The germline V gene encodes CDR1 MNHEY and CDR2 SMNVEV (reference sequence). The J segment lost 9 bases and the V segment lost 3 bases, leaving 4 bases of the junction unmatched. CDR3 DNA sequence: TGTGCCAGCAGTTTCGGACTAGCTTCTGAGCAGTTCTTC. It codes for CASSFGLASEQFF.

The chain couples TRBV5-5 to TRBJ2-7; TRBD1 aligns across 10 bases. Losses at the gene ends were 4 bases for V and 1 base for J; bases not matched to a gene: 5. Germline values: CDR1 SGHKS, CDR2 YYEKEE (reference sequence). CDR3 length: 15 residues. CDR3 sequence: CASSQDRGTSYEQYF. Here the CDR3 DNA reads TGTGCCAGCAGCCAGGACAGGGGGACATCCTACGAGCAGTACTTC.

The rearrangement uses TRBV5-1 and TRBJ2-5, with D perhaps TRBD2 (7 bases). Germline V gene data show CDR1 as SGHRS and CDR2 as YFSETQ. The CDR3 has 16 amino acids. V was clipped by 3 bases and J by 4 bases, with 19 bases between them. CDR3: CASSSGVRGAGETQYF. CDR3 nucleotides: TGCGCCAGCAGCTCAGGAGTACGGGGGGCCGGAGAGACCCAGTACTTC.

The V call is TRBV5-6, the J call TRBJ1-1; perhaps TRBD1 as D (5 bases). The CDR3 spans 12 residues. Per germline, CDR1 SGHDT and CDR2 YYEEEE. V shed 0 bases and J shed 7 bases, with 7 bases lying between them. The CDR3 region is CASSLAGGEAFF. DNA of the CDR3: TGTGCCAGCAGCTTGGCGGGGGGTGAAGCTTTCTTT.

The V and J genes are TRBV27 and TRBJ2-1; TRBD2 agrees at 11 bases. The trim removed 2 bases at V and 8 bases at J, leaving 5 bases unmatched. The CDR3 covers 15 residues. CDR1 MNHEY and CDR2 SMNVEV come from the germline V gene (reference sequence). CDR3 in DNA: TGTGCCAGCAGTTTAACAAAACTAGCGGGGGATGAGCAGTTCTTC. It translates to CASSLTKLAGDEQFF.

V and J are TRBV4-1 and TRBJ2-3; D not certain. This CDR3 is 13 amino acids long. CDR1 MGHRA and CDR2 YSYEKL come from the germline V gene. The V end lost 1 base, the J end lost 7 bases, and 9 bases lay between the germline ends. In DNA form, the CDR3 reads TGCGCCAGCAGCCAAGTAGCCACCAATACGCAGTATTTT. Encoded protein: CASSQVATNTQYF.

V usage is TRBV7-3 and J usage is TRBJ2-1, with D unresolved. This CDR3 comprises 12 residues. V dropped 4 bases and J dropped 10 bases, with 11 bases sitting between them. CDR1 SGHTA and CDR2 FQGTGA come from the germline V gene. The CDR3 nucleotides are TGTGCCAGCAGCTCCCCTAGGAAAGAGCAGTTCTTC. As protein: CASSSPRKEQFF.

The rearrangement uses TRBV5-4 and TRBJ2-5; D unresolved. Trimming removed 2 bases from V and 4 bases from J, with 12 bases in between. Germline CDR1 SGHNT, CDR2 YYREEE (reference sequence). The CDR3 contains 14 residues. In DNA form, the CDR3 reads TGTGCCAGCAGCTTAGGCGGCAGAATAGAGACCCAGTACTTC. Protein product: CASSLGGRIETQYF. The variable domain in full, with the rest retrieved from reference TRBV5-4 and TRBJ2-5, is ETGVTQSPTHLIKTRGQQVTLRCSSQSGHNTVSWYQQALGQGPQFIFQYYREEENGRGNFPPRFSGLQFPNYSSELNVNALELDDSALYLCASSLGGRIETQYFGPGTRLLVL.